Described below is a single T cell receptor beta chain sequence and its context. No cognate antigen has been identified for it. Base qualities are missing; no much larger clone stands one base away. The collaborating institutions used their own protocols to collect whole blood in K2EDTA tubes. For TCRbeta analysis, collaborator samples were shipped as frozen whole blood, as isolated PBMCs, or as DNA extracted from either sample type. The data stem from a study of blood T cell repertoires in COVID-19 (dated by TCRdb to the early 2020s). About the study as a whole: The collaborator samples originated in the United States, Italy and Spain and spanned the acute and convalescent phases of COVID-19. Subjects who had been exposed to COVID-19, were actively infected with it, or had recovered from it provided the deeply sampled blood TCRbeta repertoires that made up the dataset. The samples were drawn from two sources: the first 160 participants of the ongoing ImmuneRACE study, and 1,000 to 1,500 subjects contributed by 6 global collaborators. Where HLA class I and class II types were available, the types were taken from metadata supplied by the sample provider, not from assay-based typing. A freely available public database, intended as a resource for researchers studying the immune response to SARS-CoV-2, is where the repertoires were released. The sample metadata nearly always contained a de-identified subject ID, COVID-19 status, age in years and sex. The material from the prospective study consisted of cDNA or gDNA derived from T cells, B-cell-depleted T cells, or PBMCs. Paper-wide results and their limitations: The quantity of clinical and demographic metadata differed by source and by participant and was supplied without curation.

TCRbeta CDR3 regions were amplified from genomic DNA using the immunoSEQ Assay, a bias-controlled multiplex PCR. The study's processing was this. Nucleated cell counts per sample were estimated from amplification of reference gene primers within the assay. Sequence reads were collapsed and filtered to measure the absolute abundance of every unique TCRbeta CDR3 rearrangement. For each sample, productive Simpson clonality was calculated by taking the square root of Simpson's diversity index across productive rearrangements. TCRdb mirrors the immuneACCESS table, restricted to in-frame sequences. Some clones are absent from its copies; in checked studies, under half trace to an unresolved V gene, and the reason for the others is unknown. The V and J calls and clone size were taken over from that table, and D and trimming were inferred from the DNA. This sample has around 59,000 clones in its table, and 80% of those were observed once. The ten largest make up about 7.1% of the sample.

The material sequenced was peripheral blood. This receptor was obtained from a man aged 60 to 69 with acute or convalescent COVID-19.

CDR3 sequence: CATSGGTSKNTGELFF. The DNA reads as follows: TGTGCCACCAGTGGTGGGACTAGTAAGAACACCGGGGAGCTGTTTTTT. The chain uses TRBV24-1 and TRBJ2-2, with 8 junctional bases fitting TRBD2. V trim: 5 bases; J trim: 1 base; unmatched bases: 5. The germline V gene provides CDR1 KGHDR and CDR2 SFDVKD. Measured from the cysteine to the phenylalanine, the CDR3 is 16 residues long. Only the CDR3 DNA is retained, 48 bases long and in frame from the first base.